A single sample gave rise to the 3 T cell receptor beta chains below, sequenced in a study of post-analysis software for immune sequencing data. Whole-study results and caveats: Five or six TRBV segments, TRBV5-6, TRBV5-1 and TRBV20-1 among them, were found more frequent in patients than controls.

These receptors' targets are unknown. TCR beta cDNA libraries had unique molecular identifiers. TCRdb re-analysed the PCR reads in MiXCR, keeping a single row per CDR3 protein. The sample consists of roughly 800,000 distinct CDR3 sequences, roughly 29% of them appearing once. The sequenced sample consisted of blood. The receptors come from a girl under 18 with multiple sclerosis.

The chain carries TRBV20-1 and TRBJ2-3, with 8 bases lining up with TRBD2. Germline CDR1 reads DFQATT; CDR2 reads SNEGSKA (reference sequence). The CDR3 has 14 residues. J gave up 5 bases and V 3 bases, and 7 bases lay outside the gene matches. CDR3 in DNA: TGCAGTGCTAGGAGGTCGGGAGGGTTAGATACGCAGTATTTT. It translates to CSARRSGGLDTQYF.

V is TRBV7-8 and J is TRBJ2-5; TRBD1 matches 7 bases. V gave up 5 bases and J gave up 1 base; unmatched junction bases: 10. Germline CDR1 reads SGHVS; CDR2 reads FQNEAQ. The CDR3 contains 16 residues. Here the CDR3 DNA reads TGTGCCAGCAGCCCAACAATCAGGGACAGCCAAGAGACCCAGTACTTC. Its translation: CASSPTIRDSQETQYF.

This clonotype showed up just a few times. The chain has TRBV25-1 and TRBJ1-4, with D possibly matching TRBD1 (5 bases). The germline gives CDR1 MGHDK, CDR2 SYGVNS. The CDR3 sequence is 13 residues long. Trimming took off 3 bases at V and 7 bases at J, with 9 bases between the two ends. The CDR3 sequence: CASSDRGGEKLFF. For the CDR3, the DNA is TGTGCCAGCAGTGATCGGGGGGGTGAAAAACTGTTTTTT.